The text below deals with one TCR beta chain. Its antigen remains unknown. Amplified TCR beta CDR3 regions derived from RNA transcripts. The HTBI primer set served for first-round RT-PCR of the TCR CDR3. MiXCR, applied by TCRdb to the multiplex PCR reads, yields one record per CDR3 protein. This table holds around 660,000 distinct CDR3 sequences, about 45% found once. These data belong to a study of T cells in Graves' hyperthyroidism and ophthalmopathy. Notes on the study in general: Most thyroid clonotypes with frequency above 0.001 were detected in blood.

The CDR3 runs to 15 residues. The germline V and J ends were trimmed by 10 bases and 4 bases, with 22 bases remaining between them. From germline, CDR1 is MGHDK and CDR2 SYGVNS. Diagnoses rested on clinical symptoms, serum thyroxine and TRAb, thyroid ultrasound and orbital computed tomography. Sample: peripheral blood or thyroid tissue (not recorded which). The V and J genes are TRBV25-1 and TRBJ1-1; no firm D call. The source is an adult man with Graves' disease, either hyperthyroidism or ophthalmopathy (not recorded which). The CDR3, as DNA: TGTGCCACGATCCCCGGGTTGAGTATAGGCACTGAAGCTTTCTTT. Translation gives CATIPGLSIGTEAFF.